This TCR beta chain was profiled in a study of sequential checkpoint blockade in melanoma. About the research overall: Each arm's sequence ended with maintenance nivolumab. DNA from around 90 pretreatment tumor samples underwent TCRβ immunosequencing. About two dozen patients had matched tumor biopsies before treatment and at week 13 after nivolumab or ipilimumab alone. Study results and limitations: Patients with week-13 increases in T-cell fraction and clonality benefited about 30 times more often.

CDR3 length equals 12 residues. V lost 5 bases to trimming and J lost 2 bases, with 6 bases between them. CDR1 is MNHGY, CDR2 SAAAGT, per germline. Treatment defined: randomized to nivolumab then ipilimumab (arm A) or the reverse (arm B). Assay used: immunoSEQ multiplex PCR; TCRdb lists only in-frame clones, some missing. The sample lists about 2,100 clones; around a fifth were seen once. This clone was observed a handful of times. Its specificity is not known. The V gene is TRBV6-8, the J gene TRBJ1-1; no clear D. Sequenced material: tumor tissue (inferred from file names), taken from a patient given nivolumab and ipilimumab in sequence. The sequence derives from a human donor with melanoma. DNA for the CDR3: TGTGCCAGCAGTGGGGATAACACTGAAGCTTTCTTT. This translates into CASSGDNTEAFF.